This TCR beta chain was captured in a study of blood T cell repertoires in COVID-19. Study-wide context: Acute and convalescent COVID-19 samples came from the United States, Italy and Spain.

Authors' analysis steps: Estimates of nucleated cell counts were drawn from the amplification of reference gene primers. Data came from immunoSEQ multiplex PCR; TCRdb stores just in-frame clones and leaves some out. V and J calls and clone size are those listed in that table; D and trimming were worked out from the DNA. This sample has roughly 120,000 clones, with about 74% found just once. The CDR3 extends over 13 amino acids. The germline CDR1 and CDR2 sequences are SEHNR and FQNEAQ (reference sequence). Trimming removed 7 bases from V and 0 bases from J, with 9 bases in between. The sequence derives from a man between 65 and 85 years old with acute or convalescent COVID-19. The sequenced sample was peripheral blood. The V gene is TRBV7-9, the J gene TRBJ1-1; D ambiguous. CDR3 sequence (DNA): TGTGCCAGCACGCAGTCCATGAACACTGAAGCTTTCTTT. This codes for CASTQSMNTEAFF.